These 21 T cell receptor beta chains were all obtained from the same sample, sequenced in a study of blood T cell repertoires in COVID-19. The repertoire was sequenced with immunoSEQ multiplex PCR; TCRdb's copy has only in-frame clones and lacks some. The sample includes some 74,000 clones, 80% to 90% of them seen just once. Sample: peripheral blood. These receptor sequences come from a woman aged 80 or over with active or convalescent COVID-19.

The chain recombines TRBV9 with TRBJ2-1; 10 bases are a match to TRBD2. The V gene end was trimmed by 4 bases and the J gene end by 5 bases; junction bases not matched to a gene: 9. Germline lookup yields CDR1 SGDLS and CDR2 YYNGEE. The CDR3 covers 16 residues. The CDR3 is CASSPRGLAGDNEQFF. The CDR3, as DNA: TGTGCCAGCAGCCCCCGAGGGCTAGCGGGGGACAATGAGCAGTTCTTC.

The V and J genes are TRBV7-2 and TRBJ2-5; D remains unclear. The CDR3 runs to 11 residues. Germline assignment: CDR1 SGHTA and CDR2 FQGNSA. V lost 1 base and J lost 14, with 11 bases in between. The CDR3 loop is CASSLDNSPYF. The CDR3 DNA sequence: TGTGCCAGCAGCTTAGATAACAGTCCTTACTTC. Looking up the rest from reference TRBV7-2 and TRBJ2-5 gives the full variable domain: GAGVSQSPSNKVTEKGKDVELRCDPISGHTALYWYRQSLGQGLEFLIYFQGNSAPDKSGLPSDRFSAERTGGSVSTLTIQRTQQEDSAVYLCASSLDNSPYFGPGTRLLVL.

This clone is medium-sized (0.01 to 0.1%) by share. The chain joins TRBV14 to TRBJ2-2; D uncertain. Per the germline V gene, CDR1 is SGHDN and CDR2 is FVKESK. Trimming took off 1 base at V and 1 base at J, with 10 bases between the two ends. The CDR3 is made up of 16 amino acids. CDR3 sequence: CASSQVLRWNTGELFF. CDR3 coding DNA: TGTGCCAGCAGCCAAGTTCTCAGATGGAACACCGGGGAGCTGTTTTTT.

The chain carries TRBV5-4 and TRBJ2-3; the D gene is possibly TRBD1 (7 bases). The V gene's germline CDR1 is SGHNT and CDR2 YYREEE (reference sequence). The CDR3 spans 14 residues. Deletions cut 4 bases from V and 6 bases from J, with 15 bases between. The CDR3: CASSTQGGRDTQYF. The DNA of the CDR3 is TGTGCCAGCAGCACCCAGGGGGGTCGGGATACGCAGTATTTT.

The chain combines TRBV7-7 with TRBJ2-1, with D perhaps TRBD1 (5 bases). The V and J ends lost 4 bases and 4 bases respectively, with 17 bases between them. Germline V gene data show CDR1 as SSHAT and CDR2 as FNYEAQ (reference sequence). This CDR3 has 16 residues. CDR3 in DNA: TGTGCCAGCAGCTCACAGGAGCACCCAGTTTACAATGAGCAGTTCTTC. It encodes CASSSQEHPVYNEQFF.

This rearrangement joins TRBV3-1 (or the pseudogene TRBV3-2) to TRBJ2-3, with D possibly matching TRBD2 (6 bases). This CDR3 is 19 amino acids long. V shed 1 base and J shed 2 bases, with 22 bases lying between them. CDR1 and CDR2 from the germline V gene are LGHDT and YNNKEL (reference sequence). CDR3: CASSQGPTGVARNTDTQYF. Written as DNA, the CDR3 is TGTGCCAGCAGCCAAGGTCCAACGGGAGTGGCCCGAAACACAGATACGCAGTATTTT.

This chain links TRBV7-9 with TRBJ2-7; TRBD2 might be the D (5 bases). V lost 4 bases to trimming and J lost 9 bases, with 13 bases between them. Germline V gene sequence: CDR1 SEHNR, CDR2 FQNEAQ (reference sequence). CDR3 length: 12 amino acids. This CDR3 is CASSSSDSGQYF. For the CDR3, the DNA is TGTGCCAGCAGCTCATCGGACTCCGGGCAGTACTTC.

V and J are TRBV6-2 or TRBV6-3 and TRBJ2-2; D is perhaps TRBD1 (6 bases). Germline CDR1 MNHEY, CDR2 SVGEGT. V was cut by 4 bases and J by 4 bases, with 13 bases left in between. The CDR3 is made up of 15 amino acids. The CDR3 sequence: CASSSDRPGTGELFF. CDR3 nucleotide sequence: TGTGCCAGCAGTTCGGACAGACCGGGCACCGGGGAGCTGTTTTTT.

The V gene is TRBV21-1, the J gene TRBJ2-3; the table's TRBD1 call for D was not verified on the DNA. TRBV21-1 represents a pseudogene. The CDR3 totals 11 residues. The CDR3 is CASSQGQFSYF. The CDR3 DNA sequence: TGTGCCAGCAGCCAGGGACAGTTTTCTTATTTT.

The chain joins TRBV6-1 to TRBJ2-1; TRBD2 matches at 8 bases. CDR1 is MNHNS, CDR2 SASEGT, per germline. This CDR3 region has 15 residues. V dropped 3 bases and J dropped 5; count of bases not matched to a gene: 6. In DNA form, the CDR3 reads TGTGCCAGCAGTGATTTTGCGGGAGGTAACAATGAGCAGTTCTTC. This translates into CASSDFAGGNNEQFF.

The count of this clone is one. V gene TRBV29-1 combines with J gene TRBJ1-5; D unclear. Germline V CDR1 and CDR2: SQVTM, ANQGSEA. CDR3 length: 12 residues. The V gene lost 5 bases and the J gene lost 0 bases, with 5 bases spanning the gap. CDR3 sequence: CSVRDSNQPQHF. DNA for the CDR3: TGCAGCGTTAGAGATAGCAATCAGCCCCAGCATTTT.

The chain links TRBV7-2 to TRBJ2-1; TRBD2 matches 12 bases. CDR1 is SGHTA, CDR2 FQGNSA, per germline. V lost 5 bases and J lost 6; bases outside the gene matches: 5. The CDR3 length is 15 residues. The CDR3 DNA reads as TGTGCCAGCAGCCAGACTAGCGGGAGAATCAATGAGCAGTTCTTC. Protein: CASSQTSGRINEQFF.

CDR3 nucleotide sequence: TGCGCCAGCAGCTTAGGGGTGAACACTGAAGCTTTCTTT. Amino acids: CASSLGVNTEAFF. The chain carries TRBV5-1 and TRBJ1-1; D is perhaps TRBD1 (5 bases). This CDR3 spans 13 amino acids. The V gene lost 2 bases and the J gene lost 0 bases, with 5 bases spanning the gap. CDR1 and CDR2 (germline): SGHRS, YFSETQ. The entire variable domain, with the rest obtained from reference TRBV5-1 and TRBJ1-1, is as follows: KAGVTQTPRYLIKTRGQQVTLSCSPISGHRSVSWYQQTPGQGLQFLFEYFSETQRNKGNFPGRFSGRQFSNSRSEMNVSTLELGDSALYLCASSLGVNTEAFFGQGTRLTVV.

The rearrangement links TRBV4-1 to TRBJ2-2; D possibly corresponds to TRBD1 (6 bases). The germline V gene has CDR1 MGHRA and CDR2 YSYEKL. The CDR3 is made up of 14 amino acids. Trimming shortened V by 0 bases and J by 10 bases, and 12 bases separated the two germline ends. The CDR3 region is CASSQDNNREELFF. Written as DNA, the CDR3 is TGCGCCAGCAGCCAAGATAATAACAGGGAGGAGCTGTTTTTT.

A single count supports this clone. The genes are TRBV6-5 and TRBJ1-4; 8 bases align to TRBD1. The J segment lost 8 bases and the V segment lost 4 bases, leaving 6 bases of the junction unmatched. CDR1 and CDR2 from the germline V gene are MNHEY and SVGAGI. This CDR3 is built from 14 residues. CDR3 nucleotides: TGTGCCAGCAGTTCCCCGGGACAGGTAGAAAAACTGTTTTTT. It codes for CASSSPGQVEKLFF.

This clone has a handful of counts. The gene calls are TRBV7-9 and TRBJ1-4; TRBD1 is a possible D gene (6 bases). V was clipped by 1 base and J by 4 bases, with 7 bases between them. This CDR3 has 14 residues. CDR1 and CDR2 (germline): SEHNR, FQNEAQ (reference sequence). The CDR3 nucleotides are TGTGCCAGCAGCTTAGGAGGGGGTAATGAAAAACTGTTTTTT. This codes for CASSLGGGNEKLFF.

The V gene is TRBV11-3, the J gene TRBJ2-3; D call uncertain. The germline gives CDR1 SGHNT, CDR2 YENEEA. V lost 4 bases to trimming and J lost 5 bases, with 16 bases between them. This CDR3 is 15 amino acids long. CDR3 amino acids: CASSSLNSGIDTQYF. The CDR3 region has the DNA TGTGCCAGCAGCTCCTTAAACTCGGGTATAGATACGCAGTATTTT. Looking up the rest from reference TRBV11-3 and TRBJ2-3 gives the full variable domain: EAGVVQSPRYKIIEKKQPVAFWCNPISGHNTLYWYLQNLGQGPELLIRYENEEAVDDSQLPKDRFSAERLKGVDSTLKIQPAELGDSAVYLCASSSLNSGIDTQYFGPGTRLTVL.

The genes are TRBV6-1 and TRBJ1-6, with a tentative D call TRBD1 (6 bases). The germline CDR1 and CDR2 sequences are MNHNS and SASEGT. The CDR3 has 14 amino acids. Trimming removed 2 bases at V and 5 bases at J, with 7 bases between. CDR3 coding DNA: TGTGCCAGCAGTGAATGGGACAATAATTCACCCCTCCACTTT. This codes for CASSEWDNNSPLHF.

The chain couples TRBV7-2 to TRBJ1-5; D is undetermined. The CDR3 covers 15 residues. V shed 0 bases and J shed 8 bases, with 14 bases lying between them. The V gene's germline CDR1 is SGHTA and CDR2 FQGNSA. The CDR3 coding sequence is TGTGCCAGCAGCTTAGCCGGAGGGTGGAGAGAGCCCCAGCATTTT. This sequence encodes CASSLAGGWREPQHF. Combining the CDR3 with reference TRBV7-2 and TRBJ1-5 gives the whole variable domain GAGVSQSPSNKVTEKGKDVELRCDPISGHTALYWYRQSLGQGLEFLIYFQGNSAPDKSGLPSDRFSAERTGGSVSTLTIQRTQQEDSAVYLCASSLAGGWREPQHFGDGTRLSIL.

J is TRBJ1-4 and V is TRBV20-1; D gene uncertain. The CDR3 loop spans 15 amino acids. From germline, CDR1 is DFQATT and CDR2 SNEGSKA (reference sequence). V was clipped by 3 bases and J by 4 bases, with 15 bases between them. The DNA of the CDR3 is TGCAGTGCTAGTAACGGCGGCAGACTTAATGAAAAACTGTTTTTT. As protein: CSASNGGRLNEKLFF.

J is TRBJ2-7 and V is TRBV21-1; TRBD1 was called by the table and not checked on the DNA. TRBV21-1 is an annotated pseudogene. This CDR3 spans 19 amino acids. DNA of the CDR3: TGTGCCAGCAGCAAAAGGGGACAGGTGATCGGGGAGAGCTCCTACGAGCAGTACTTC. Translated: CASSKRGQVIGESSYEQYF.